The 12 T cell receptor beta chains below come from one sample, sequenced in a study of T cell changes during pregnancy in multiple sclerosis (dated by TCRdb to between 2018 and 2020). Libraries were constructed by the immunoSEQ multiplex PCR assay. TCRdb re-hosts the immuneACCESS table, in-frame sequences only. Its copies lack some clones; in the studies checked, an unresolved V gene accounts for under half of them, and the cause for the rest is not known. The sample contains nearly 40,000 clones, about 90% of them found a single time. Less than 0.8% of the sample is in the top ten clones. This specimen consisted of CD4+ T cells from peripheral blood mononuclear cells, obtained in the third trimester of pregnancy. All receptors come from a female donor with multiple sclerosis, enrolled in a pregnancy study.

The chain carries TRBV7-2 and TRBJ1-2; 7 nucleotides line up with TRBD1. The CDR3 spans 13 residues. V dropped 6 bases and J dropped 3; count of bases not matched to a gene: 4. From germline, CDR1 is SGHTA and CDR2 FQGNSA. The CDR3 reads CASRPGTDYGYTF. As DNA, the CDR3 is TGTGCCAGCAGACCCGGGACAGACTATGGCTACACCTTC.

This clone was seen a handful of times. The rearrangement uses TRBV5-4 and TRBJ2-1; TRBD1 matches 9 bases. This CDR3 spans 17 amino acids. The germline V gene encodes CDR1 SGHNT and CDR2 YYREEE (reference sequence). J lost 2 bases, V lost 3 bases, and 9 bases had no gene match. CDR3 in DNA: TGTGCCAGCAGCTCAGGGACAGGGTTTGAAGCCTACAATGAGCAGTTCTTC. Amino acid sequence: CASSSGTGFEAYNEQFF.

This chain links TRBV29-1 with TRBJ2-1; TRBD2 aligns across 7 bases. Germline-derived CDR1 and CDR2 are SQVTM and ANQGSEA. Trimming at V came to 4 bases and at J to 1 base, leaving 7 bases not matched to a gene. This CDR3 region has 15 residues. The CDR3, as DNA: TGCAGCGTTGCTCTCGGCGGGAGTTCCTACAATGAGCAGTTCTTC. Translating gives CSVALGGSSYNEQFF.

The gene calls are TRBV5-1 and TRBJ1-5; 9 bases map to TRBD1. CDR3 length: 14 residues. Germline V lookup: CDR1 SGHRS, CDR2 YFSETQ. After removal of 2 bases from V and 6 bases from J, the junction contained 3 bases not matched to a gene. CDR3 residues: CASSFTGGGQPQHF. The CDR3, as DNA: TGCGCCAGCAGCTTTACAGGGGGCGGTCAGCCCCAGCATTTT. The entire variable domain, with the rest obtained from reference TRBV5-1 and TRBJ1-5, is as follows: KAGVTQTPRYLIKTRGQQVTLSCSPISGHRSVSWYQQTPGQGLQFLFEYFSETQRNKGNFPGRFSGRQFSNSRSEMNVSTLELGDSALYLCASSFTGGGQPQHFGDGTRLSIL.

The CDR3 nucleotides read TGTGCCATCAGTGAGACTAGCGGGAGATTACGAGAGACCCAGTACTTC. Protein: CAISETSGRLRETQYF. The V gene is TRBV10-3, the J gene TRBJ2-5; 11 bases are shared with TRBD2. J gave up 4 bases and V 2 bases, and 6 bases lay outside the gene matches. The CDR3 length is 16 residues. Germline V gives CDR1 ENHRY, CDR2 SYGVKD.

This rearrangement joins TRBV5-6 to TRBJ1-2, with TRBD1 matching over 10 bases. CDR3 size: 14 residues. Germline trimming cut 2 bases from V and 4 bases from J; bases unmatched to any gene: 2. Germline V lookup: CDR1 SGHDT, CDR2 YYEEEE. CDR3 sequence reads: CASSLRDRGYGYTF. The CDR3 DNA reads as TGTGCCAGCAGCTTAAGGGACAGGGGCTATGGCTACACCTTC.

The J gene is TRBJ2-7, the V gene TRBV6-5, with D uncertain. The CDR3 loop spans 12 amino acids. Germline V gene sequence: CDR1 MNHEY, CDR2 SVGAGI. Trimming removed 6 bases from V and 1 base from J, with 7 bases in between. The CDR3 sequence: CASSPSSYEQYF. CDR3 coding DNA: TGTGCCAGCAGCCCGAGTTCCTACGAGCAGTACTTC.

CDR3 in DNA: TGTGCCAGTGACAGGGGGAATGGCTACACCTTC. This gives the protein CASDRGNGYTF. The J gene is TRBJ1-2, the V gene TRBV19; 9 bases align to TRBD1. The V and J ends lost 8 bases and 6 bases, in that order; junction bases with no gene match: 1. Looked up from germline, CDR1 is LNHDA and CDR2 is SQIVND (reference sequence). The CDR3 extends over 11 amino acids. Supplemented by reference TRBV19 and TRBJ1-2, the full variable domain reads DGGITQSPKYLFRKEGQNVTLSCEQNLNHDAMYWYRQDPGQGLRLIYYSQIVNDFQKGDIAEGYSVSREKKESFPLTVTSAQKNPTAFYLCASDRGNGYTFGSGTRLTVV.

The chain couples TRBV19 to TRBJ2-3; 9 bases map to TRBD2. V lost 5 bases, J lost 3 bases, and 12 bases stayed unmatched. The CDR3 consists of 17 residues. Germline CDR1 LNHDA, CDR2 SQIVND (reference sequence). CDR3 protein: CASSEWRGGPVTDTQYF. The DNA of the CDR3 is TGTGCCAGTAGTGAATGGCGGGGGGGGCCTGTTACAGATACGCAGTATTTT.

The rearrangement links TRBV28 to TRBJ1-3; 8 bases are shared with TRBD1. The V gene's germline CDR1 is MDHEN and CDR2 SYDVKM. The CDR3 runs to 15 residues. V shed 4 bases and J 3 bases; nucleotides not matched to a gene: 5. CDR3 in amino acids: CASSYGTGHGNTIYF. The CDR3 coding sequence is TGTGCCAGCAGTTACGGGACAGGCCATGGAAACACCATATATTTT.

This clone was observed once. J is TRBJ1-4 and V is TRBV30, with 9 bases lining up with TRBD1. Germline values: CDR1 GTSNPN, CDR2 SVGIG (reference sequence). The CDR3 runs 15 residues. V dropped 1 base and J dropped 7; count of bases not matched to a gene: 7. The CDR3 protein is CAWSGTGGRGEKLFF. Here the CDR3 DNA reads TGTGCCTGGAGTGGCACAGGGGGCCGTGGTGAAAAACTGTTTTTT.

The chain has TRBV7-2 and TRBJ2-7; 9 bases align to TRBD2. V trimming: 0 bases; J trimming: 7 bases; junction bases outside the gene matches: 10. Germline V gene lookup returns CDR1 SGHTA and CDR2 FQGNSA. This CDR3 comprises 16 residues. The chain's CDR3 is CASSLAPAGGPEEQYF. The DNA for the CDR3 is TGTGCCAGCAGCTTAGCGCCGGCGGGAGGGCCGGAAGAGCAGTACTTC.